A selection of T cell receptor beta chains follows, all from one sample in a study of T cell responses to AZD1222 COVID-19 vaccine. The data were produced by immunoSEQ multiplex PCR, yet TCRdb's version contains in-frame clones alone and is incomplete. This table has about 170,000 clones, less than 95% appearing once. Sequences were derived from peripheral blood, sampled on day 0 of AZD1222 vaccination. Receptors originate from an adult in good health. Each CDR3 is given with its conserved first and last residue. Each record gives: D gene, V gene, J gene, clone size, CDR3 length, CDR3 protein, CDR3 DNA. D genes are given only for firm matches. Some rows mark clone size as missing; the rest say once, few, many or name a class of expanded clone.

D gene: TRBD1
V gene: TRBV25-1
J gene: TRBJ2-7
clone size: .
CDR3 length: 15
CDR3 protein: CASSGYGTGGDEQYF
CDR3 DNA: TGTGCCAGCAGTGGTTATGGGACAGGGGGGGACGAGCAGTACTTC

D gene: .
V gene: TRBV10-2
J gene: TRBJ2-7
clone size: .
CDR3 length: 12
CDR3 protein: CASSGSLYEQYF
CDR3 DNA: TGCGCCAGCAGCGGATCCTTGTACGAGCAGTACTTC

D gene: TRBD1
V gene: TRBV7-9
J gene: TRBJ2-1
clone size: .
CDR3 length: 18
CDR3 protein: CASSALGGTGRISSEQFF
CDR3 DNA: TGTGCCAGCAGCGCTCTAGGGGGGACAGGGCGAATTTCCAGTGAGCAGTTCTTC

D gene: .
V gene: TRBV30
J gene: TRBJ2-7
clone size: once
CDR3 length: 11
CDR3 protein: CAWSTRGQQYF
CDR3 DNA: TGTGCCTGGAGTACACGGGGGCAGCAGTACTTC

D gene: .
V gene: TRBV30
J gene: TRBJ1-6
clone size: .
CDR3 length: 14
CDR3 protein: CACWWSSYNSPLHF
CDR3 DNA: TGTGCCTGTTGGTGGAGCTCCTATAATTCACCCCTCCACTTT

D gene: TRBD2
V gene: TRBV3-1/TRBV3-2
J gene: TRBJ2-7
clone size: once
CDR3 length: 14
CDR3 protein: CASTLRREAGEQYF
CDR3 DNA: TGTGCCAGCACCTTACGCCGGGAAGCGGGGGAGCAGTACTTC

D gene: TRBD1
V gene: TRBV27
J gene: TRBJ1-1
clone size: .
CDR3 length: 14
CDR3 protein: CASSPNRGQGEAFF
CDR3 DNA: TGTGCCAGCAGTCCTAACCGCGGACAGGGCGAAGCTTTCTTT

D gene: .
V gene: TRBV9
J gene: TRBJ2-3
clone size: once
CDR3 length: 18
CDR3 protein: CASSVARLGTHSTDTQYF
CDR3 DNA: TGTGCCAGCAGCGTAGCGCGGTTGGGGACGCATAGCACAGATACGCAGTATTTT

D gene: .
V gene: TRBV21-1
J gene: TRBJ1-5
clone size: .
CDR3 length: 17
CDR3 protein: CASIAPSRSYSNQPQHF
CDR3 DNA: TGTGCCAGCATCGCTCCTAGTAGATCCTATAGCAATCAGCCCCAGCATTTT

D gene: .
V gene: TRBV2
J gene: TRBJ1-1
clone size: .
CDR3 length: 15
CDR3 protein: CASRSHGGSHTEAFF
CDR3 DNA: TGTGCCAGCAGAAGTCACGGGGGGAGTCACACTGAAGCTTTCTTT

D gene: TRBD1
V gene: TRBV5-1
J gene: TRBJ1-2
clone size: .
CDR3 length: 13
CDR3 protein: CASSSPGQPVYTF
CDR3 DNA: TGCGCCAGCAGCTCTCCGGGACAGCCCGTCTACACCTTC

D gene: .
V gene: TRBV9
J gene: TRBJ1-1
clone size: .
CDR3 length: 15
CDR3 protein: CASSRGAFERTEAFF
CDR3 DNA: TGTGCCAGCAGCAGAGGGGCCTTCGAAAGGACTGAAGCTTTCTTT

D gene: .
V gene: TRBV29-1
J gene: TRBJ1-3
clone size: once
CDR3 length: 14
CDR3 protein: CSVSTVVPGNTIYF
CDR3 DNA: TGCAGCGTTTCTACGGTTGTGCCTGGAAACACCATATATTTT

D gene: .
V gene: TRBV18
J gene: TRBJ1-6
clone size: .
CDR3 length: 15
CDR3 protein: CASSQTDSKNSPLHF
CDR3 DNA: TGTGCCAGCTCACAGACGGACAGTAAGAACTCACCCCTCCACTTT

D gene: .
V gene: TRBV9
J gene: TRBJ2-3
clone size: .
CDR3 length: 12
CDR3 protein: CASSGTFGTQYF
CDR3 DNA: TGTGCCAGCAGCGGGACTTTCGGTACGCAGTATTTT

D gene: TRBD1
V gene: TRBV15
J gene: TRBJ1-6
clone size: .
CDR3 length: 14
CDR3 protein: CATRGDSDNSPLHF
CDR3 DNA: TGTGCCACCAGGGGGGACAGTGATAATTCACCCCTCCACTTT

D gene: .
V gene: TRBV7-2
J gene: TRBJ1-5
clone size: once
CDR3 length: 16
CDR3 protein: CASSLEAFRGDQPQHF
CDR3 DNA: TGTGCCAGCAGCTTAGAAGCCTTCAGGGGCGATCAGCCCCAGCATTTT

D gene: TRBD1
V gene: TRBV5-1
J gene: TRBJ1-6
clone size: .
CDR3 length: 16
CDR3 protein: CASSLAGGSYNSPLHF
CDR3 DNA: TGCGCCAGCAGCTTGGCAGGGGGCTCCTATAATTCACCCCTCCACTTT

D gene: TRBD2
V gene: TRBV25-1
J gene: TRBJ2-3
clone size: .
CDR3 length: 15
CDR3 protein: CASVGGGGATDTQYF
CDR3 DNA: TGTGCCAGCGTCGGTGGCGGGGGGGCCACAGATACGCAGTATTTT

D gene: .
V gene: TRBV19
J gene: TRBJ1-1
clone size: .
CDR3 length: 13
CDR3 protein: CASSIYRNTEAFF
CDR3 DNA: TGTGCCAGTAGTATATATCGGAACACTGAAGCTTTCTTT

D gene: .
V gene: TRBV9
J gene: TRBJ2-5
clone size: .
CDR3 length: 14
CDR3 protein: CASSVAGVYETQYF
CDR3 DNA: TGTGCCAGCAGCGTAGCGGGGGTGTATGAGACCCAGTACTTC

D gene: .
V gene: TRBV27
J gene: TRBJ1-3
clone size: .
CDR3 length: 13
CDR3 protein: CASSSLGGNTIYF
CDR3 DNA: TGTGCCAGCAGTTCCCTAGGGGGGAACACCATATATTTT

D gene: TRBD2
V gene: TRBV7-6
J gene: TRBJ2-2
clone size: .
CDR3 length: 16
CDR3 protein: CASSLVASGVTGELFF
CDR3 DNA: TGTGCCAGCAGCTTAGTTGCTAGCGGGGTCACCGGGGAGCTGTTTTTT